This T cell receptor beta chain was documented in a study of cytomegalovirus exposure and HLA in healthy donors. Study-wide results and caveats: A list of 164 TCR beta chains associated with cytomegalovirus was given. High specificity and sensitivity for cytomegalovirus status were reported for the classifier. It was found in a later analysis that first-cohort TCR clusters tended to co-occur in the 90 to 150 validation repertoires.

Concerning this clone itself: Antigen: not known.

Data came from immunoSEQ multiplex PCR; TCRdb stores just in-frame clones and leaves some out. This table has around 55,000 clones, approximately 90% appearing once. This CDR3 has 17 residues. CDR1 and CDR2 (germline): SGHAT, FQNNGV. V was clipped by 1 base and J by 1 base; unmatched bases: 5. The chain links TRBV11-2 to TRBJ2-3, with 10 bases aligning to TRBD2. The sequenced material came from PBMCs. This clonotype was sampled from a man aged 18 to 30 in good health and CMV-seronegative. The CDR3 DNA is TGTGCCAGCAGCTTAGGGATAGCGGGAGGCGGCACAGATACGCAGTATTTT. The encoded protein is CASSLGIAGGGTDTQYF.